This T cell receptor beta chain was recovered during a study of T cell changes during pregnancy in multiple sclerosis. The V and J ends lost 1 base and 1 base, in that order; junction bases with no gene match: 10. CDR1 SGHDT and CDR2 YYEEEE come from the germline V gene. This CDR3 has 17 amino acids. Method: immunoSEQ multiplex PCR; TCRdb's copy keeps in-frame clones and lacks some. The sample has roughly 100,000 clones; around 90% are singletons. The specimen comprised peripheral blood, sampled in the second trimester of pregnancy. The sequence came from a female donor with multiple sclerosis, enrolled in a pregnancy study. The gene calls are TRBV5-6 and TRBJ1-1; 7 bases fit TRBD1. CDR3 sequence (DNA): TGTGCCAGCAGCTTGCTTCTGACAGGGTCACAGAACACTGAAGCTTTCTTT. It codes for CASSLLLTGSQNTEAFF.